This T cell receptor (beta chain) was retrieved from a study of shared T cell receptors in the human thymus. The germline gives CDR1 MNHEY, CDR2 SMNVEV (reference sequence). After removal of 4 bases from V and 7 bases from J, the junction contained 11 bases not matched to a gene. The CDR3 spans 15 residues. TCRdb keeps only in-frame clones here, not all; method: immunoSEQ multiplex PCR. The repertoire holds 700,000 or so clones, with around 85% as singletons. The sample also formed part of further work on human thymus T cells. In that study: During corrective heart surgery, resections were taken, and the thymus tissue came from them. In thymic and blood repertoires alike, V and J usage looked biased. Highly overlapping thymic repertoires in unrelated individuals were reported by related research.

The sample comprised thymocytes. The source is a girl in the first two years of life with a congenital heart defect. V and J are TRBV27 and TRBJ2-7; 9 bases line up with TRBD2. The CDR3 loop is CASSSPSGVDGEQYF. CDR3 bases: TGTGCCAGCAGTTCCCCTAGCGGGGTGGATGGAGAGCAGTACTTC.